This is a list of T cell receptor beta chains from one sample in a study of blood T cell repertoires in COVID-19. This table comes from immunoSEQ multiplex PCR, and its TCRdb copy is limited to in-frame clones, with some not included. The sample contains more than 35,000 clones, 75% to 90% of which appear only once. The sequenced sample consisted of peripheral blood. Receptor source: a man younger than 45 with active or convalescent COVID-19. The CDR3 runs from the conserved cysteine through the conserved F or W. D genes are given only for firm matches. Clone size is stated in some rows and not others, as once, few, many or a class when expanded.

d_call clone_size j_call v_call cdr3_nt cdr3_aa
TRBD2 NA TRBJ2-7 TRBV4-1 TGCGCCAGCAGCCAAGGAGAACTAGCGGCCACCTACGAGCAGTACTTC CASSQGELAATYEQYF
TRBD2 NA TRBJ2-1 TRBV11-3 TGTGCCAGCAGCTCCCGACTAGCGGGAGGACGAAATGAGCAGTTCTTC CASSSRLAGGRNEQFF
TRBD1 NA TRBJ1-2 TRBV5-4 TGTGCCAGCAGCGTAGACAGGGTGTATGCCTATGGCTACACCTTC CASSVDRVYAYGYTF
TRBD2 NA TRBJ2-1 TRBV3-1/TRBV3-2 TGTGCCAGCAGCCCTATAGCGGGAGCGACCTACAATGAGCAGTTCTTC CASSPIAGATYNEQFF
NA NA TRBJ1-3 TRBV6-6 TGTGCCAGCAGTTACTCTCAGGGTCCGTCTGGAAACACCATATATTTT CASSYSQGPSGNTIYF
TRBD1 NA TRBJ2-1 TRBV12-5 TGTGCTAGTGGTTTGGGACAGGGGGCAAATGAGCAGTTCTTC CASGLGQGANEQFF
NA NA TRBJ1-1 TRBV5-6 TGTGCCAGCAGCCGGCGCGGGGGCGAAGCTTTCTTT CASSRRGGEAFF
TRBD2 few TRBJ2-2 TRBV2 TGTGCCAGCAGTGAATATAGGCTAGCGGAGGAGCTGTTTTTT CASSEYRLAEELFF
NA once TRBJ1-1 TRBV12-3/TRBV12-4 TGTGCCAGCAGTAGGGGAACTGAAGCTTTCTTT CASSRGTEAFF
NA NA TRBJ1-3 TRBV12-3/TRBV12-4 TGTGCCAGCAGTGCTCCCGGTCGCCACACCATATATTTT CASSAPGRHTIYF
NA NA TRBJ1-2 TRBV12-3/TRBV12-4 TGTGCCAGCAGTTTACAGGGGCGATATGGCTACACCTTC CASSLQGRYGYTF
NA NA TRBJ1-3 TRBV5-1 TGCGCCAGCAGCCTGGGAGTAGCCGGAAACACCATATATTTT CASSLGVAGNTIYF
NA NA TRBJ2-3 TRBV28 TGTGCCAGCGCAACCGCCAGGTTGGCAGATACGCAGTATTTT CASATARLADTQYF
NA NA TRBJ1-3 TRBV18 TGTGCCAGCTCACCAGAGATCACCAGGGGAAACACCATATATTTT CASSPEITRGNTIYF
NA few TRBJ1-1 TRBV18 TGTGCCAGCTCACCACCACACCTGCAGCGTTATCTGGGTGCTTTCTTT CASSPPHLQRYLGAFF
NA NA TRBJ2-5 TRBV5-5 TGTGCCAGCAGCTTGGACAGGGCCGAAGAGACCCAGTACTTC CASSLDRAEETQYF
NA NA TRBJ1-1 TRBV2 TGTGCCAGCAGGGACACGCCGTCGGTTGGAGCTTTCTTT CASRDTPSVGAFF
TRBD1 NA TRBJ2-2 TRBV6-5 TGTGCCAGCAGTCGACAGGGAATCGTCACCGGGGAGCTGTTTTTT CASSRQGIVTGELFF
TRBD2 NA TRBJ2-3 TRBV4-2 TGTGCCAGCAGCCAAGACCTAGCGGGAGGGACAGATACGCAGTATTTT CASSQDLAGGTDTQYF
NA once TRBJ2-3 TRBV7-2 TGTGCCAGCAGCTTAGTCGGGAGCACAGATACGCAGTATTTT CASSLVGSTDTQYF
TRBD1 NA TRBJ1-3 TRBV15 TGTGCCACCAGCAGAGAGAGGACAGGGGTTGCCTCTGGAAACACCATATATTTT CATSRERTGVASGNTIYF
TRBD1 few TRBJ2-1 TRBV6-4 TGTGCCAGCAGTGAAAGGACAGGGGTTTTGCATGAGCAGTTCTTC CASSERTGVLHEQFF
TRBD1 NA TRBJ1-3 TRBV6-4 TGTGCCAGCGAGAGTATGACAGGGTCTAGGGACACCATATATTTT CASESMTGSRDTIYF
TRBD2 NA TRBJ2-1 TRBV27 TGTGCCAGCACACCAAAGGGTACTAGCGGGAGATGGCATGAGCAGTTCTTC CASTPKGTSGRWHEQFF
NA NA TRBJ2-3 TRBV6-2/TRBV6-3 TGTGCCAGCAGTTACTCGAGGCCAGCGGTTAGCACAGATACGCAGTATTTT CASSYSRPAVSTDTQYF
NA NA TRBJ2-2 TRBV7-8 TGTGCCAGCAGCTTATTTGCTCGGTCAAACGGGGAGCTGTTTTTT CASSLFARSNGELFF
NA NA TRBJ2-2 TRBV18 TGTGCCAGCTCACTCCAAGAGACCGGGGAGCTGTTTTTT CASSLQETGELFF
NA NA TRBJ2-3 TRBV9 TGTGCCAGCAGCAATCACAGGGAATACAGCACAGATACGCAGTATTTT CASSNHREYSTDTQYF
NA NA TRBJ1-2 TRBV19 TGTGCCAGTAGTTGGGGCATCTATGGCTACACCTTC CASSWGIYGYTF
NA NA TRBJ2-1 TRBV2 TGTGCCAGCAGTGAGGCCAGGGTAAATGAGCAGTTCTTC CASSEARVNEQFF
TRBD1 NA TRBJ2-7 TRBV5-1 TGCGCCAGTCACCAGGGGGACTCCTACGAGCAGTACTTC CASHQGDSYEQYF
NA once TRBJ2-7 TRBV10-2 TGCGCCAGCAGTCGACAGGCTGGGGACGAGCAGTACTTC CASSRQAGDEQYF
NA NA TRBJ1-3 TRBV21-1 TGTGCCAGCACCCCAGATAGGGGCAGGGGTTTATGTAACACCATATATTTT CASTPDRGRGLCNTIYF
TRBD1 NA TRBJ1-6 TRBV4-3 TGCGCCAGCAGCCAAGAACAGGGGATAAATCATAATTCACCCCTCCACTTT CASSQEQGINHNSPLHF
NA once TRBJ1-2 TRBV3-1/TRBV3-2 TGTGCCAGCAGCCAAGGGGCCAGTAACTATGGCTACACCTTC CASSQGASNYGYTF
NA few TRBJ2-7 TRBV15 TGTGCCACCAGCAGAACCAGGGGAGCCTACGAGCAGTACTTC CATSRTRGAYEQYF
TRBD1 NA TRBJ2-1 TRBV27 TGTGCCAGCAGATGGGACAGTTATTACAATGAGCAGTTCTTC CASRWDSYYNEQFF
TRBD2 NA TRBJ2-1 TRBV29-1 TGCAGCGTTGATAGCGGGAGCAAGGGCAATGAGCAGTTCTTC CSVDSGSKGNEQFF
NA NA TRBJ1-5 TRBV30 TGTGCCTGGGACGGGGGAAGCAATCAGCCCCAGCATTTT CAWDGGSNQPQHF
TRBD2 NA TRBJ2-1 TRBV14 TGTGCCAGCAGCGACAAGCGGGAGGGCCTCAATGAGCAGTTCTTC CASSDKREGLNEQFF
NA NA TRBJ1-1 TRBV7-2 TGTGCCAGCAGCACTTCGGGTCCCATGAACACTGAAGCTTTCTTT CASSTSGPMNTEAFF
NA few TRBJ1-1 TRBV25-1 TGTGCCAGCAGTGGGGGGGGGCGACTGAACACTGAAGCTTTCTTT CASSGGGRLNTEAFF
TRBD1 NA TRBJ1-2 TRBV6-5 TGTGCCAGCAGGGCCGGGACAGGGCTACTCTATGGCTACACCTTC CASRAGTGLLYGYTF
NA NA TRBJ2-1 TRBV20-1 TGCAGTGCACCCGGGATCGATGAGCAGTTCTTC CSAPGIDEQFF
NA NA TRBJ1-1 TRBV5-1 TGCGCCAGCAGCTTGGGGGCAACAGGGATAGGATCCACTGAAGCTTTCTTT CASSLGATGIGSTEAFF
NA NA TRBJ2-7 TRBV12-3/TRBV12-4 TGTGCCAGCAGTTTATGGGGCAAGGGTCAGTACTTC CASSLWGKGQYF
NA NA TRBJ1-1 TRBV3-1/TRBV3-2 TGTGCCAGCAGCTCTATGGGGGGGGCCCTTACTGAAGCTTTCTTT CASSSMGGALTEAFF
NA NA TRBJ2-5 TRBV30 TGTGCCTGGGGTACGGGGATTGCTGAGACCCAGTACTTC CAWGTGIAETQYF
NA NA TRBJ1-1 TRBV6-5 TGTGCCACCTTGCTACGGGGAGGTGAAGCTTTCTTT CATLLRGGEAFF
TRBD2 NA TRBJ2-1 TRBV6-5 TGTGCCAGCAACCTAGCGGATCGCAATGAGCAGTTCTTC CASNLADRNEQFF
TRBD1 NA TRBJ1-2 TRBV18 TGTGCCAGCTTGCGGGACAGGGGGGAAAACTATGGCTACACCTTC CASLRDRGENYGYTF